Sequencing of this T cell receptor beta chain was carried out in a study of cytomegalovirus exposure and HLA in healthy donors. Study-wide findings and caveats: Both high specificity and high sensitivity reportedly marked the classifier's diagnosis of cytomegalovirus status. Many donors carried some public TCRs, although rarity characterized most TCR sequences. Specificity of a few CMV-associated chains for CMV antigens was verified in vitro.

The donors were in the roughly 110-subject validation cohort; that cohort was separate from the approximately 730-subject first cohort. This CDR3 has 13 residues. CDR1 is SGHAT and CDR2 is FQDESV in the germline V gene (reference sequence). Unmatched junction bases numbered 5, after V lost 8 bases and J lost 3 bases. TCRdb keeps only in-frame clones here, not all; method: immunoSEQ multiplex PCR. The repertoire has over 150,000 clones, 86% of them found once; the top ten carry 2% to 2.5%. About this clone itself: Its antigen is unidentified.

V usage is TRBV11-1 and J usage is TRBJ2-7; 9 nucleotides align to TRBD1. The receptor was derived from a human donor in good health. The sample taken for sequencing was PBMCs. The chain's CDR3 is CASSRTGVYEQYF. CDR3 in DNA: TGTGCCAGCTCCCGGACAGGGGTCTACGAGCAGTACTTC.